The 20 T cell receptor beta chains presented below share a single source sample, sequenced in a study of Ad26.COV2.S vaccination and SARS-CoV-2 variants. Libraries were prepared by immunoSEQ multiplex PCR; TCRdb keeps only in-frame clonotypes and omits some of them. In the table there are about 470,000 clones, around 91% of which are singletons. Noted treatment: over 15 received Ad26.COV2.S at low or high dose, single or two shots; about 5 received placebo; per-sample allocation not given. Sample collection was performed on day 63 after the first vaccine or placebo injection. The source material was peripheral blood, sampled in a trial of Ad26.COV2.S vaccine versus placebo. These receptors originate from a person aged 18 to 59 who received the Ad26.COV2.S COVID-19 vaccine or a placebo.

The V call is TRBV4-1, the J call TRBJ2-2; TRBD2 matches at 10 bases. V lost 4 bases, J lost 5 bases, and 7 bases stayed unmatched. Per the germline V gene, CDR1 is MGHRA and CDR2 is YSYEKL. This CDR3 is 16 amino acids long. CDR3 protein: CASSLIAGGGTGELFF. In DNA form, the CDR3 reads TGCGCCAGCAGCCTGATAGCGGGAGGAGGGACCGGGGAGCTGTTTTTT.

The chain couples TRBV28 to TRBJ1-1; TRBD1 might be the D (5 bases). Trimming shortened V by 7 bases and J by 7 bases, and 16 bases separated the two germline ends. From germline, CDR1 is MDHEN and CDR2 SYDVKM. The CDR3 has 13 residues. The CDR3 region is CASMRGGDSEAFF. For the CDR3, the DNA is TGTGCCAGCATGCGGGGAGGAGACAGTGAAGCTTTCTTT.

This clone has only one observation. This sequence joins TRBV28 and TRBJ2-7; 8 bases map to TRBD2. This CDR3 region has 14 residues. CDR1 is MDHEN, CDR2 SYDVKM, per germline. With V trimmed by 7 bases and J by 3 bases, 8 bases remained unmatched. CDR3 residues: CASMNPGGNYEQYF. DNA for the CDR3: TGTGCCAGCATGAATCCGGGAGGGAACTACGAGCAGTACTTC.

The chain's CDR3 is CASSSGAVAGGYTF. The CDR3 DNA follows: TGTGCCAGCAGCTCCGGCGCGGTGGCAGGCGGCTACACCTTC. The chain joins TRBV27 to TRBJ1-2; D unclear. The CDR3 covers 14 residues. Trimming took 6 bases from V and 8 from J, leaving 19 bases between them. The germline V gene has CDR1 MNHEY and CDR2 SMNVEV (reference sequence).

V and J are TRBV4-1 and TRBJ1-4; D is unclear. The V gene's germline CDR1 is MGHRA and CDR2 YSYEKL. The CDR3 runs 18 residues. The germline V and J ends were trimmed by 0 bases and 2 bases, with 16 bases remaining between them. The chain's CDR3 is CASSQDRMADWTNEKLFF. CDR3 coding DNA: TGCGCCAGCAGCCAAGATAGAATGGCTGATTGGACTAATGAAAAACTGTTTTTT.

The chain carries TRBV7-9 and TRBJ2-5; possible D gene TRBD1, 5 bases. Per germline, CDR1 SEHNR and CDR2 FQNEAQ (reference sequence). Trimming took 5 bases from V and 5 from J, leaving 18 bases between them. This CDR3 contains 15 residues. The CDR3 DNA reads as TGTGCCAGCAGCCTGTGGGCAGGGTTGGAGGAGACCCAGTACTTC. Its protein is CASSLWAGLEETQYF.

Only one count was recorded for this clone. The genes are TRBV5-6 and TRBJ2-7; 12 positions match TRBD2. The CDR3 is made up of 15 amino acids. V lost 3 bases to trimming and J lost 2 bases; unmatched junction nucleotides: 3. Germline CDR1 and CDR2: SGHDT and YYEEEE. CDR3: CASSYGTSGPYEQYF. CDR3 coding DNA: TGTGCCAGCAGCTACGGGACTAGCGGGCCCTACGAGCAGTACTTC.

The rearrangement links TRBV5-1 to TRBJ2-2; 10 bases map to TRBD2. The CDR3 covers 15 residues. With 4 bases clipped from V and 6 bases from J, the junction kept 6 bases outside the gene matches. Germline V CDR1 and CDR2: SGHRS, YFSETQ. The chain's CDR3 is CASSISGRNAGELFF. DNA of the CDR3: TGCGCCAGCAGCATTAGCGGGAGGAATGCCGGGGAGCTGTTTTTT.

The chain combines TRBV6-2 or TRBV6-3 with TRBJ2-3; 14 bases map to TRBD2. The trim removed 6 bases at V and 4 bases at J, leaving 15 bases unmatched. In germline, CDR1 is MNHEY, CDR2 SVGEGT. The CDR3 extends over 19 amino acids. The CDR3 is CASSRAGTSGRLGPDTQYF. The CDR3 region has the DNA TGTGCCAGCAGCCGCGCCGGGACTAGCGGGAGATTGGGCCCAGATACGCAGTATTTT.

Concerning this clone itself: This specimen includes other DNA sequences encoding the same CDR3. The chain couples TRBV19 to TRBJ2-7; 7 bases line up with TRBD2. This CDR3 is 14 amino acids long. With V trimmed by 3 bases and J by 2 bases, 4 bases remained unmatched. Germline V gene lookup returns CDR1 LNHDA and CDR2 SQIVND (reference sequence). CDR3 region: CASSIGGGTYEQYF. In DNA form, the CDR3 reads TGTGCCAGTAGTATTGGGGGAGGGACCTACGAGCAGTACTTC.

The chain links TRBV27 to TRBJ1-2; TRBD1 matches 10 bases. CDR3 length: 15 residues. V was clipped by 5 bases and J by 4 bases; unmatched bases: 7. Germline CDR1 is MNHEY and CDR2 is SMNVEV (reference sequence). This CDR3 is CASSLATGGLYGYTF. The CDR3, as DNA: TGTGCCAGCAGTCTAGCGACAGGGGGCCTCTATGGCTACACCTTC.

This clone was observed a handful of times. The rearrangement uses TRBV7-6 and TRBJ2-7, with 9 positions matching TRBD1. Germline lookup yields CDR1 SGHVS and CDR2 FNYEAQ. The CDR3 covers 15 residues. V lost 5 bases, J lost 3 bases, and 8 bases stayed unmatched. CDR3 in amino acids: CASSDPGTGHYEQYF. CDR3 sequence (DNA): TGTGCCAGCAGCGACCCGGGGACAGGGCACTACGAGCAGTACTTC.

The V call is TRBV7-2, the J call TRBJ2-2; 7 positions match TRBD1. With V trimmed by 5 bases and J by 7 bases, 16 bases remained unmatched. The CDR3 extends over 17 amino acids. In germline, CDR1 is SGHTA, CDR2 FQGNSA. This CDR3 is CASSPLWGRGGGGELFF. The DNA for the CDR3 is TGTGCCAGCAGCCCCCTTTGGGGGAGAGGGGGCGGCGGGGAGCTGTTTTTT.

The rearrangement links TRBV5-1 to TRBJ1-1; 7 nucleotides align to TRBD1. With V trimmed by 8 bases and J by 9 bases, 13 bases remained unmatched. Germline V gene lookup returns CDR1 SGHRS and CDR2 YFSETQ. The length of the CDR3 is 13 residues. The CDR3 coding sequence is TGCGCCAGTAAACAGACAGGGCGGCCCCAAGCTTTCTTT. Protein: CASKQTGRPQAFF.

The chain uses TRBV5-1 and TRBJ2-2; tentative D call: TRBD1 (5 bases). The CDR3 loop spans 14 amino acids. Trimming took 4 bases from V and 7 from J, leaving 14 bases between them. Germline loops: CDR1 SGHRS, CDR2 YFSETQ. The CDR3 spells CASSTVGASGELFF. The CDR3 nucleotides are TGCGCCAGCAGCACCGTTGGGGCGAGCGGGGAGCTGTTTTTT.

This clone was seen only once. The chain uses TRBV5-5 and TRBJ2-6; D remains ambiguous. Germline V CDR1 and CDR2: SGHKS, YYEKEE (reference sequence). The CDR3 runs to 17 residues. V dropped 4 bases and J dropped 0 bases, with 14 bases sitting between them. The CDR3 bases are TGTGCCAGCAGCCCCTTTCAGGCGAGCTCTGGGGCCAACGTCCTGACTTTC. Translated: CASSPFQASSGANVLTF.

The chain couples TRBV6-5 to TRBJ2-5; D is ambiguous. The CDR3 totals 11 residues. The germline CDR1 and CDR2 sequences are MNHEY and SVGAGI. Trimming stripped 4 bases from V and 5 bases from J, with 5 bases between. The CDR3 sequence is CASSLAETQYF. The CDR3 nucleotides read TGTGCCAGCAGTTTGGCGGAGACCCAGTACTTC.

In its sample, this clone was seen many times. The chain is built from TRBV7-9 and TRBJ1-1; TRBD1 matches 7 bases. With 5 bases clipped from V and 1 base from J, the junction kept 10 bases outside the gene matches. The CDR3 runs 16 residues. Germline V gives CDR1 SEHNR, CDR2 FQNEAQ (reference sequence). This CDR3 reads CASSETTGLPNTEAFF. DNA of the CDR3: TGTGCCAGCAGCGAAACGACAGGGTTACCGAACACTGAAGCTTTCTTT.

The V and J genes are TRBV6-5 and TRBJ1-1; 10 bases fit TRBD1. With V trimmed by 2 bases and J by 5 bases, 2 bases remained unmatched. CDR1 and CDR2 (germline): MNHEY, SVGAGI. This CDR3 has 14 residues. DNA for the CDR3: TGTGCCAGCAGTTACGGGACAGGGGCTACTGAAGCTTTCTTT. The encoded protein is CASSYGTGATEAFF.

The chain combines TRBV10-3 with TRBJ2-2; the match to TRBD2 covers 15 bases. In germline, CDR1 is ENHRY, CDR2 SYGVKD. The CDR3 sequence is 19 residues long. V was pared by 5 bases and J by 0 bases, with 7 bases of the junction left unmatched. CDR3 protein: CAISSPGLAGGANTGELFF. CDR3 bases: TGTGCCATCAGTTCACCGGGACTAGCGGGAGGAGCGAACACCGGGGAGCTGTTTTTT.